The entry below describes one T cell receptor (beta chain). The data were obtained in a study of T cell repertoires in cytomegalovirus infection. Each CDR3 protein gets one entry after TCRdb re-called the reads with MiXCR. The repertoire holds more than 85,000 distinct CDR3 sequences, with 16% as singletons. V shed 3 bases and J 11 bases; nucleotides not matched to a gene: 7. This CDR3 comprises 14 residues. CDR1 SEHNR and CDR2 FQNEAQ come from the germline V gene (reference sequence). The TCR originated in a human donor in good health (CMV status not recorded). Some clones in this sample may be carry-over from other donors' samples. Sample: PBMCs. The rearrangement uses TRBV7-9 and TRBJ1-1; 12 bases fit TRBD1. The CDR3 sequence: CASSLGGQGARAFF. CDR3 bases: TGTGCCAGCAGCTTGGGGGGACAGGGGGCGCGTGCTTTCTTT.